The TCR beta chain described here comes from a study of blood T cell repertoires in COVID-19. Authors' analysis steps: Reference gene primer amplification yielded estimated nucleated cell counts. Profiling relied on immunoSEQ multiplex PCR, and the TCRdb table lists in-frame clones only, not all of them. The D gene and trimming were derived from the DNA, and the V and J assignments and clone size from that table. This sample has roughly 210,000 clones, with around nine tenths found just once. The CDR3 covers 15 residues. Germline V gives CDR1 MNHEY, CDR2 SVGAGI. The V gene lost 0 bases and the J gene lost 7 bases, with 13 bases spanning the gap.

This clonotype originated in a young man in a cohort exposed to, infected with or recovered from COVID-19 (not recorded which). The source material was PBMCs or T cells enriched from blood (not recorded which). The chain carries TRBV6-5 and TRBJ1-5; D is unresolved. The CDR3 DNA is TGTGCCAGCAGTTACTCTCCAAACTCAAACCAGCCCCAGCATTTT. Translation gives CASSYSPNSNQPQHF.